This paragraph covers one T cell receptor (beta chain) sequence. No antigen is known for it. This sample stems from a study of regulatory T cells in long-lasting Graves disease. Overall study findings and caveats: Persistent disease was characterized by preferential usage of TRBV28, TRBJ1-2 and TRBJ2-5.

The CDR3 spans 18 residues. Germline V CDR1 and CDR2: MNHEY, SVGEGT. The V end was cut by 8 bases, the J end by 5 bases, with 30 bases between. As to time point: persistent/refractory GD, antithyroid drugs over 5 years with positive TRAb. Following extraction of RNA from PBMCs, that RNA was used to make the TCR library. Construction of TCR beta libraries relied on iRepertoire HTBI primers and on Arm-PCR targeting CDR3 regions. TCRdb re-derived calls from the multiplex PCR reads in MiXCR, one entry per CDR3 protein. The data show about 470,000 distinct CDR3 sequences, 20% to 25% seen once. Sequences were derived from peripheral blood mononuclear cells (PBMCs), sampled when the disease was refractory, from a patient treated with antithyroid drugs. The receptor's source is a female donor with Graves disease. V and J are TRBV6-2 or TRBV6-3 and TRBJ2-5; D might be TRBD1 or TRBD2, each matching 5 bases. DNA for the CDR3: TGTGCCAGCCGGACCCCAATCGGGGCCGGGCCCTCATGGGAGACCCAGTACTTC. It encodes CASRTPIGAGPSWETQYF.